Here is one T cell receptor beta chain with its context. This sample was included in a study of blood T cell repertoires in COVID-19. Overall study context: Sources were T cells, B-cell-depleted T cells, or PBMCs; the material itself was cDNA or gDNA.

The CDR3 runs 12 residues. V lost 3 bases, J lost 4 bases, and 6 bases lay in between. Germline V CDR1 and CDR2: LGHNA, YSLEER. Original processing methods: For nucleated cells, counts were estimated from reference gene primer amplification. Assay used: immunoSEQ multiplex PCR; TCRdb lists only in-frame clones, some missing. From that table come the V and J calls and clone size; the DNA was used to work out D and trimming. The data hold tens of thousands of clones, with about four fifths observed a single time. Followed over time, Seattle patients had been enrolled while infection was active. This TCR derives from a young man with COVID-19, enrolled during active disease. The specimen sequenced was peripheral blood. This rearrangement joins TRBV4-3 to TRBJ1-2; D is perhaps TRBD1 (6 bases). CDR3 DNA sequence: TGCGCCAGCAGCCAGACAGGCTATGGCTACACCTTC. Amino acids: CASSQTGYGYTF.